Presented here are 10 T cell receptor beta chains from one specimen sequenced in a study of OX40 agonist ivuxolimab in advanced cancers. This table comes from immunoSEQ multiplex PCR, and its TCRdb copy is limited to in-frame clones, with some not included. The sample holds about 82,000 clones, around nine tenths seen once. The sample here was CD4+ or CD8+ T cells sorted from blood, taken in a trial of the OX40 agonist ivuxolimab. The receptors here all came from an adult with an advanced solid tumor such as melanoma, head and neck, liver or kidney cancer.

The chain couples TRBV11-3 to TRBJ2-7; D unclear. There are 12 residues in the CDR3. The V gene's germline CDR1 is SGHNT and CDR2 YENEEA. Trimming stripped 1 base from V and 0 bases from J, with 1 base between. In DNA form, the CDR3 reads TGTGCCAGCAGCTTAGGCTCCTACGAGCAGTACTTC. Translating it yields CASSLGSYEQYF.

This chain connects TRBV6-6 to TRBJ1-1; the match to TRBD1 covers 7 bases. The CDR3 is 12 amino acids. Germline CDR1 and CDR2: MNHNY and SVGAGI (reference sequence). Trimming took 7 bases from V and 6 from J; bases not matched to a gene: 5. This CDR3 reads CASIRGQAEAFF. DNA for the CDR3: TGTGCCAGCATTAGGGGGCAGGCTGAAGCTTTCTTT.

The V gene is TRBV29-1, the J gene TRBJ1-2, with TRBD1 matching over 7 bases. The germline V gene has CDR1 SQVTM and CDR2 ANQGSEA. This CDR3 has 13 amino acids. The V segment lost 4 bases and the J segment 0 bases; nucleotides outside the gene matches: 2. CDR3 sequence: CSVAGTANYGYTF. The CDR3 nucleotides are TGCAGCGTTGCCGGGACAGCTAACTATGGCTACACCTTC.

This chain uses TRBV25-1 with TRBJ1-4, with 9 positions matching TRBD1. This CDR3 spans 15 amino acids. J was trimmed by 6 bases and V by 2 bases; bases with no gene match: 4. Germline CDR1 and CDR2: MGHDK and SYGVNS. The CDR3 reads CASSETGGLYEKLFF. DNA for the CDR3: TGTGCCAGCAGTGAAACAGGGGGCTTATATGAAAAACTGTTTTTT.

This chain joins TRBV30 and TRBJ2-1; D perhaps matches TRBD1 (8 bases). V dropped 0 bases and J dropped 12 bases, with 18 bases sitting between them. The CDR3 is 14 residues long. From germline, CDR1 is GTSNPN and CDR2 SVGIG (reference sequence). CDR3 sequence (DNA): TGTGCCTGGAGTGTACGCAGGGGAGGGACAGGGCAGTTCTTC. It is translated as CAWSVRRGGTGQFF.

The V gene is TRBV11-3, the J gene TRBJ1-1; D not certain. Germline lookup yields CDR1 SGHNT and CDR2 YENEEA. The CDR3 has 14 residues. V was shortened by 0 bases and J by 5 bases, with 10 bases between the two germline ends. For the CDR3, the DNA is TGTGCCAGCAGCTTAGATGAACGGGGAACTGAAGCTTTCTTT. Its translation is CASSLDERGTEAFF.

V is TRBV7-8 and J is TRBJ1-1; tentative D call: TRBD1 (6 bases). From germline, CDR1 is SGHVS and CDR2 FQNEAQ. The CDR3 totals 12 residues. V lost 5 bases to trimming and J lost 6 bases, with 10 bases between them. The CDR3 region is CASSRQVAEAFF. In nucleotides, the CDR3 is TGTGCCAGCAGCCGACAGGTGGCTGAAGCTTTCTTT.

This rearrangement joins TRBV11-3 to TRBJ2-3; 7 bases are shared with TRBD2. There are 15 residues in the CDR3. The germline V gene has CDR1 SGHNT and CDR2 YENEEA. Trimming cost V 1 base and J 1 base; bases outside gene matches: 2. The CDR3 DNA is TGTGCCAGCAGCTTAGTTGCGGGGGGCACAGATACGCAGTATTTT. Protein sequence: CASSLVAGGTDTQYF.

The rearrangement joins TRBV2 to TRBJ2-7; 7 nucleotides agree with TRBD1. Looked up from germline, CDR1 is SNHLY and CDR2 is FYNNEI. The CDR3 has 13 residues. Trimming at V came to 6 bases and at J to 3 bases, leaving 5 bases not matched to a gene. Written as DNA, the CDR3 is TGTGCCAGCAGGGGTTCAGGGGGCTACGAGCAGTACTTC. Protein: CASRGSGGYEQYF.

The chain combines TRBV6-4 with TRBJ2-5; no clear D. Germline CDR1 reads MRHNA; CDR2 reads SNTAGT. The CDR3 consists of 10 residues. V lost 10 bases to trimming and J lost 4 bases, with 7 bases between them. CDR3 sequence (DNA): TGTGCCAACCGCGCAGAGACCCAGTACTTC. The encoded protein is CANRAETQYF.